The 28 T cell receptor beta chains in this list originate from one sample, sequenced in a study of naive and memory T cell subsets. Blood and skin TCR RNA was reverse transcribed with alpha and beta constant primers. TCRdb passed the 5' RACE reads through MiXCR, listing each CDR3 protein once. The sample gives about 21,000 distinct CDR3 sequences, about 4% of which show up once; 6.5% to 10% is in the top ten. Adult healthy volunteers gave 2.5 ml peripheral blood for whole-blood RNA. These receptors were taken from a male donor in good health.

This clonotype was seen many times. The chain carries TRBV28 and TRBJ2-7; 9 nucleotides match TRBD1. Trimming took 5 bases from V and 3 from J; bases not matched to a gene: 5. Germline CDR1 reads MDHEN; CDR2 reads SYDVKM. This CDR3 comprises 14 residues. This CDR3 reads CASSRTGELYEQYF. The CDR3 DNA reads as TGTGCCAGCAGTCGGACAGGGGAACTCTACGAGCAGTACTTC.

This clonotype has a handful of counts. V gene TRBV11-2 combines with J gene TRBJ1-5; perhaps TRBD1 as D (5 bases). CDR1 is SGHAT and CDR2 is FQNNGV in the germline V gene. The V and J ends lost 4 bases and 9 bases respectively, with 31 bases between them. The CDR3 runs 19 residues. CDR3 residues: CASSWGSPGSQGAYGPQHF. The CDR3 DNA reads TGTGCCAGCAGCTGGGGCTCTCCCGGGTCGCAGGGCGCTTATGGGCCCCAGCATTTT.

This clonotype was detected many times. The gene calls are TRBV29-1 and TRBJ1-2; D is unclear. The germline CDR1 and CDR2 sequences are SQVTM and ANQGSEA. The CDR3 loop spans 16 amino acids. Deletions cut 6 bases from V and 4 bases from J, with 24 bases between. The CDR3 coding sequence is TGCAGCGTCGATAAAGAAGGAACCGGGAGAATCTATGGCTACACCTTC. Translated: CSVDKEGTGRIYGYTF. The full variable domain, completed using reference TRBV29-1 and TRBJ1-2, is SAVISQKPSRDICQRGTSLTIQCQVDSQVTMMFWYRQQPGQSLTLIATANQGSEATYESGFVIDKFPISRPNLTFSTLTVSNMSPEDSSIYLCSVDKEGTGRIYGYTFGSGTRLTVV.

At least ten counts were recorded for this clonotype. This chain links TRBV6-6 with TRBJ2-7; possibly TRBD1 for D (6 bases). Trimming cost V 6 bases and J 3 bases, with 12 bases left between them. The length of the CDR3 is 13 residues. The germline V gene encodes CDR1 MNHNY and CDR2 SVGAGI (reference sequence). Here the CDR3 DNA reads TGTGCCAGCAGAGGTACAGGGAACTACGAGCAGTACTTC. The encoded protein is CASRGTGNYEQYF.

Many counts were recorded for this clonotype. The gene calls are TRBV20-1 and TRBJ2-7; D remains ambiguous. CDR3 length: 11 residues. The germline V gene encodes CDR1 DFQATT and CDR2 SNEGSKA (reference sequence). The ends were cut back, 6 bases at V and 2 bases at J, with 8 bases in the middle. The CDR3, as DNA: TGCAGTGCCCCAGGAACCTACGAGCAGTACTTC. Translated: CSAPGTYEQYF.

This clonotype was observed many times. The J gene is TRBJ2-1, the V gene TRBV27; 9 bases are shared with TRBD2. CDR1 and CDR2 (germline): MNHEY, SMNVEV (reference sequence). V was pared by 0 bases and J by 7 bases, with 7 bases of the junction left unmatched. This CDR3 is 16 amino acids long. The CDR3 is CASSLSPSGIGNEQFF. The CDR3 bases are TGTGCCAGCAGTTTATCGCCTAGCGGGATAGGGAATGAGCAGTTCTTC.

In this sample, this clonotype turned up many times. This rearrangement joins TRBV6-5 to TRBJ2-7, with no clear D. Trimming left V 6 bases short and J 4 bases short, with 16 bases between. Germline V gene sequence: CDR1 MNHEY, CDR2 SVGAGI. The CDR3 loop spans 14 amino acids. CDR3 nucleotides: TGTGCCAGCAGCCCCTACTCGATGGCATACGAGCAGTACTTC. Translating it yields CASSPYSMAYEQYF.

This clonotype has a count of ten or more. This chain uses TRBV20-1 with TRBJ1-6, with TRBD1 identical over 8 bases. This CDR3 has 14 amino acids. The V segment lost 6 bases and the J segment 6 bases; nucleotides outside the gene matches: 7. Germline values: CDR1 DFQATT, CDR2 SNEGSKA (reference sequence). The DNA of the CDR3 is TGCAGTGCACTAGACAGGGGAGCTAATTCACCCCTCCACTTT. Protein sequence: CSALDRGANSPLHF.

This clonotype was counted many times. This chain joins TRBV30 and TRBJ2-1; D is ambiguous. This CDR3 is built from 14 residues. V was clipped by 0 bases and J by 1 base, with 7 bases between them. Germline V lookup: CDR1 GTSNPN, CDR2 SVGIG (reference sequence). The CDR3 bases are TGTGCCTGGAGTGTAGAGAGTTCCTACAATGAGCAGTTCTTC. This sequence encodes CAWSVESSYNEQFF.

By sample fraction, this clonotype is medium-sized. V is TRBV5-4 and J is TRBJ2-5, with unresolved D. This CDR3 is built from 13 residues. V was shortened by 4 bases and J by 3 bases, with 10 bases between the two germline ends. In germline, CDR1 is SGHNT, CDR2 YYREEE (reference sequence). CDR3 DNA sequence: TGTGCCAGCAGCGTGGACGGCGAAGAGACCCAGTACTTC. Protein product: CASSVDGEETQYF.

This clonotype was seen repeatedly, ten times or more. The chain couples TRBV4-2 to TRBJ2-1, with 9 bases fitting TRBD2. CDR1 and CDR2 (germline): LGHNA, YNFKEQ. Germline trimming cut 3 bases from V and 1 base from J; bases unmatched to any gene: 7. The CDR3 sequence is 17 residues long. The CDR3 loop is CASSQDGAGGSYNEQFF. CDR3 DNA sequence: TGTGCCAGCAGCCAGGACGGAGCGGGGGGATCCTACAATGAGCAGTTCTTC.

This clonotype showed up many times. The rearrangement links TRBV6-5 to TRBJ2-7; D is unresolved. The V and J ends lost 4 bases and 0 bases respectively, with 7 bases between them. Germline V gene sequence: CDR1 MNHEY, CDR2 SVGAGI. The CDR3 consists of 13 residues. This CDR3 is CASSSGTSYEQYF. The CDR3 nucleotides are TGTGCCAGCAGTTCGGGCACCTCCTACGAGCAGTACTTC.

This clonotype has ten or more counts. The gene calls are TRBV20-1 and TRBJ1-5; D may be TRBD1 (5 bases). Germline V CDR1 and CDR2: DFQATT, SNEGSKA (reference sequence). The CDR3 covers 15 residues. Trimming took off 1 base at V and 2 bases at J, with 12 bases between the two ends. CDR3 sequence (DNA): TGCAGTGCTAGAGTAGGGACGGGGCGCAATCAGCCCCAGCATTTT. It encodes CSARVGTGRNQPQHF.

In its sample, this clonotype was seen once. V usage is TRBV29-1 and J usage is TRBJ1-1; maybe TRBD1 (6 bases). CDR1 SQVTM and CDR2 ANQGSEA come from the germline V gene. V was pared by 6 bases and J by 5 bases, with 16 bases between. This CDR3 is built from 13 residues. CDR3 sequence (DNA): TGCAGCGTGATGGGACACCCAGGTACTGAAGCTTTCTTT. It specifies CSVMGHPGTEAFF. Full variable domain (rest looked up from reference TRBV29-1 and TRBJ1-1): SAVISQKPSRDICQRGTSLTIQCQVDSQVTMMFWYRQQPGQSLTLIATANQGSEATYESGFVIDKFPISRPNLTFSTLTVSNMSPEDSSIYLCSVMGHPGTEAFFGQGTRLTVV.

This clonotype showed up many times. This chain links TRBV20-1 with TRBJ1-1; D is undetermined. V lost 0 bases, J lost 8 bases, and 13 bases lay in between. The CDR3 loop spans 13 amino acids. The germline V gene has CDR1 DFQATT and CDR2 SNEGSKA (reference sequence). CDR3 sequence (DNA): TGCAGTGCTAGAGAGGGCGGGGAAATAGAAGCTTTCTTT. Its protein product is CSAREGGEIEAFF.

J is TRBJ2-7 and V is TRBV4-3; perhaps TRBD2 as D (6 bases). The ends were cut back, 4 bases at V and 3 bases at J, with 10 bases in the middle. Germline V gene data show CDR1 as LGHNA and CDR2 as YSLEER. The CDR3 contains 13 residues. As DNA, the CDR3 is TGCGCCAGCAGCCCCTACGGGGGCTACGAGCAGTACTTC. The encoded protein is CASSPYGGYEQYF.

This clonotype was seen repeatedly, ten times or more. This chain joins TRBV7-8 and TRBJ2-2; no firm D call. This CDR3 region has 15 residues. V was cut by 3 bases and J by 8 bases, with 16 bases left in between. Per germline, CDR1 SGHVS and CDR2 FQNEAQ. The DNA for the CDR3 is TGTGCCAGCAGCTTGGGAAGTGGTTATGGAGGGGAGCTGTTTTTT. It is translated as CASSLGSGYGGELFF.

There are many counts of this clonotype. The rearrangement joins TRBV12-3 or TRBV12-4 to TRBJ2-2; D is unresolved. Trimming stripped 2 bases from V and 2 bases from J, with 6 bases between. This CDR3 contains 14 residues. The DNA of the CDR3 is TGTGCCAGCAGTTTATCCTTTAACACCGGGGAGCTGTTTTTT. It encodes CASSLSFNTGELFF.

This clonotype has ten or more counts. The rearrangement links TRBV6-5 to TRBJ2-7, with 7 bases matching TRBD2. The CDR3 runs 16 residues. Trimming removed 6 bases from V and 5 bases from J; junction bases left unmatched: 16. The germline CDR1 and CDR2 sequences are MNHEY and SVGAGI. CDR3 bases: TGTGCCAGCAGACATTTATCGGGAGGCCCGGGCAACGAGCAGTACTTC. Residues: CASRHLSGGPGNEQYF.

The sample holds many counts of this clonotype. The chain is built from TRBV7-2 and TRBJ2-3; 7 positions agree with TRBD1. The V gene end was trimmed by 6 bases and the J gene end by 1 base; junction bases not matched to a gene: 7. The CDR3 consists of 15 residues. Looked up from germline, CDR1 is SGHTA and CDR2 is FQGNSA. The chain's CDR3 is CASRQTGSGTDTQYF. The CDR3 DNA is TGTGCCAGCAGGCAGACAGGGAGCGGCACAGATACGCAGTATTTT.

In this sample, this clonotype turned up many times. The chain combines TRBV20-1 with TRBJ2-7; tentatively, D is TRBD2 (6 bases). Deletions cut 2 bases from V and 5 bases from J, with 22 bases between. This CDR3 comprises 16 residues. Germline V lookup: CDR1 DFQATT, CDR2 SNEGSKA (reference sequence). The CDR3 sequence: CSARKGFTSIRDEQYF. CDR3 coding DNA: TGCAGTGCTAGAAAAGGATTTACTAGCATTCGTGACGAGCAGTACTTC.

The chain employs TRBV5-6 and TRBJ2-5, with TRBD2 matching over 12 bases. CDR1 and CDR2 (germline): SGHDT, YYEEEE. V gave up 3 bases and J gave up 1 base; unmatched junction bases: 7. The CDR3 is made up of 17 amino acids. This chain's CDR3 is CASSSSETSGGQETQYF. The CDR3 DNA reads as TGTGCCAGCAGCTCTTCCGAGACTAGCGGGGGCCAAGAGACCCAGTACTTC.

The table lists this clonotype with many counts. The V and J genes are TRBV28 and TRBJ2-7; 10 nucleotides match TRBD1. The CDR3 has 15 residues. The junction had 8 bases not matched to a gene; V was cut back by 7 bases and J by 2 bases. Per the germline V gene, CDR1 is MDHEN and CDR2 is SYDVKM. The DNA for the CDR3 is TGTGCCAGCACCCCCCCCGGGACAGGGGCCTACGAGCAGTACTTC. It yields the protein CASTPPGTGAYEQYF.

Many counts were recorded for this clonotype. The rearrangement links TRBV6-2 or TRBV6-3 to TRBJ2-2; TRBD2 might be the D (5 bases). The germline V gene encodes CDR1 MNHEY and CDR2 SVGEGT. The CDR3 is made up of 15 amino acids. Trimming took off 6 bases at V and 9 bases at J, with 20 bases between the two ends. The CDR3 region is CASSPSRGPERELFF. The CDR3 DNA reads TGTGCCAGCAGCCCCTCCAGAGGGCCTGAGAGGGAGCTGTTTTTT.

This clonotype was detected many times. The genes are TRBV5-1 and TRBJ1-3; D is possibly TRBD1 (6 bases). CDR1 SGHRS and CDR2 YFSETQ come from the germline V gene. V lost 4 bases and J 0 bases, leaving 17 bases between the germline ends. The length of the CDR3 is 17 residues. CDR3 protein: CASSGGEGGPSGNTIYF. The CDR3 DNA sequence: TGCGCCAGCAGCGGAGGCGAGGGGGGGCCCTCTGGAAACACCATATATTTT.

This clonotype has at least ten counts. The chain combines TRBV7-9 with TRBJ1-6; D gene uncertain. With 1 base removed from V and 4 bases from J, the gap between germline ends came to 5 bases. This CDR3 is 14 amino acids long. Germline-derived CDR1 and CDR2 are SEHNR and FQNEAQ (reference sequence). The CDR3 nucleotides are TGTGCCAGCAGCTTAGAACAGTATAATTCACCCCTCCACTTT. Translated: CASSLEQYNSPLHF.

This clonotype was recorded at least ten times. Written as DNA, the CDR3 is TGTGCCAGCTCACAGGAAGGTGGGGCCAACGTCCTGACTTTC. Translating it yields CASSQEGGANVLTF. This chain uses TRBV18 with TRBJ2-6; no clear D. This CDR3 is built from 14 residues. CDR1 and CDR2 (germline): KGHSH, LQKENI. Trimming pared 4 bases from V and 3 bases from J, leaving 7 bases between.

This clonotype was picked up many times. The chain is built from TRBV7-9 and TRBJ1-1; D uncertain. CDR1 and CDR2 from the germline V gene are SEHNR and FQNEAQ (reference sequence). The CDR3 is 13 amino acids. V lost 5 bases and J 3 bases, leaving 10 bases between the germline ends. DNA for the CDR3: TGTGCCAGCAGCGCTTCCATCGACACTGAAGCTTTCTTT. This gives the protein CASSASIDTEAFF.